The 31 T cell receptor beta chains below come from one sample, sequenced in a study of early T cells in non-severe SARS-CoV-2 infection. TCRdb redid the calling of the 5' RACE reads with MiXCR, one entry per CDR3 protein. The sample lists 30,000 to 40,000 distinct CDR3 sequences, roughly 4.8% seen once, with 15% to 20% in the top ten. The material sequenced was whole blood. All receptors come from an adult who was a healthcare worker with PCR-confirmed SARS-CoV-2 infection or an uninfected control (not recorded which).

V and J are TRBV18 and TRBJ2-1; no clear D gene. The CDR3 totals 13 residues. V shed 2 bases and J shed 5 bases, with 7 bases lying between them. Germline assignment: CDR1 KGHSH and CDR2 LQKENI. CDR3 protein: CASSPERHNEQFF. CDR3 coding DNA: TGTGCCAGCTCACCAGAACGGCACAATGAGCAGTTCTTC.

This clonotype came up many times. This may be a read error: a much more frequent sequence differs by one nucleotide. This CDR3 is CASSQAYEQYF. CDR3 in DNA: TGTGCCAGCAGCCAAGCCTACGAGCAGTACTTC. The chain recombines TRBV14 with TRBJ2-7, with no clear D. V lost 1 base and J lost 2, with 0 bases in between. CDR3 length: 11 residues. CDR1 and CDR2 (germline): SGHDN, FVKESK.

This clonotype has a count of ten or more. The rearrangement links TRBV7-6 to TRBJ2-7; 8 positions match TRBD2. V was pared by 5 bases and J by 7 bases, with 16 bases of the junction left unmatched. Germline V lookup: CDR1 SGHVS, CDR2 FNYEAQ. The CDR3 contains 16 residues. CDR3 sequence: CASSAYGGASKVEQYF. The CDR3 region has the DNA TGTGCCAGCAGCGCCTACGGGGGGGCGTCTAAGGTGGAGCAGTACTTC.

Only a few counts were recorded for this clonotype. V gene TRBV3-1 combines with J gene TRBJ2-1, with 7 bases aligning to TRBD2. Germline CDR1 reads LGHDT; CDR2 reads YNNKEL (reference sequence). V shed 1 base, J shed 8 bases, and the junction held 11 bases outside the gene matches. The CDR3 runs to 16 residues. Here the CDR3 DNA reads TGTGCCAGCAGCCAAGCGCTCAATCTAGCGGCGGATGAGCAGTTCTTC. The encoded protein is CASSQALNLAADEQFF.

This clonotype was detected a few times. The chain couples TRBV9 to TRBJ1-3, with D possibly being TRBD1 (5 bases). This CDR3 spans 13 amino acids. Trimming cost V 6 bases and J 0 bases, with 7 bases left between them. Germline values: CDR1 SGDLS, CDR2 YYNGEE. The CDR3 region is CASKQDSGNTIYF. The CDR3 region has the DNA TGTGCCAGCAAACAGGACTCTGGAAACACCATATATTTT.

This clonotype was picked up many times. The gene calls are TRBV7-6 and TRBJ1-5, with D maybe TRBD1 (5 bases). CDR1 and CDR2 (germline): SGHVS, FNYEAQ. The V and J ends lost 5 bases and 2 bases respectively, with 13 bases between them. This CDR3 spans 15 amino acids. Here the CDR3 reads CASSPQGRGNQPQHF. CDR3 nucleotide sequence: TGTGCCAGCAGCCCCCAGGGACGCGGCAATCAGCCCCAGCATTTT.

This clonotype was found many times. The rearrangement uses TRBV18 and TRBJ2-1; 10 bases fit TRBD1. Germline values: CDR1 KGHSH, CDR2 LQKENI. CDR3 length: 15 amino acids. V was clipped by 0 bases and J by 8 bases; unmatched bases: 4. The CDR3 reads CASSPPSGQGDEQFF. In DNA, the CDR3 is TGTGCCAGCTCACCACCTTCAGGACAGGGGGATGAGCAGTTCTTC.

The sample holds many counts of this clonotype. The genes are TRBV7-6 and TRBJ2-1; D may be TRBD2 (5 bases). Germline assignment: CDR1 SGHVS and CDR2 FNYEAQ. This CDR3 has 14 residues. V was trimmed by 1 base and J by 7 bases, leaving 11 bases between them. DNA of the CDR3: TGTGCCAGCAGCTTAGTAGAGGGAAAGAATGAGCAGTTCTTC. Translated: CASSLVEGKNEQFF.

The sample holds many counts of this clonotype. V is TRBV18 and J is TRBJ2-5; 11 bases are a match to TRBD2. This CDR3 has 15 residues. J lost 4 bases, V lost 3 bases, and 4 bases had no gene match. CDR1 and CDR2 from the germline V gene are KGHSH and LQKENI. As DNA, the CDR3 is TGTGCCAGCTCACCGGCTAGCGGGGGGAGAGAGACCCAGTACTTC. Translation: CASSPASGGRETQYF.

CDR3 DNA: TGTGCCAGCAGCCTCAATTTCTGGCGGGGGGAAGCAGATACGCAGTATTTT. Protein: CASSLNFWRGEADTQYF. The chain employs TRBV3-1 and TRBJ2-3; 8 nucleotides align to TRBD2. The CDR3 has 17 residues. Germline V lookup: CDR1 LGHDT, CDR2 YNNKEL (reference sequence). The V segment lost 4 bases and the J segment 4 bases; nucleotides outside the gene matches: 13.

Comments on this clonotype: The junction departs from germline at one end; a sequencing error may be responsible. The V gene is TRBV6-1, the J gene TRBJ1-1, with TRBD1 as a possible D gene (5 bases). This CDR3 comprises 14 residues. Germline V gives CDR1 MNHNS, CDR2 SASEGT. CDR3: CASSDWQGVTEVFF. The DNA of the CDR3 is TGTGCCAGCAGTGATTGGCAGGGAGTAACTGAAGTTTTCTTT.

This clonotype was picked up many times. The J gene is TRBJ1-6, the V gene TRBV5-1; D not certain. V was pared by 0 bases and J by 0 bases, with 7 bases between. The CDR3 length is 16 residues. Per the germline V gene, CDR1 is SGHRS and CDR2 is YFSETQ. In DNA form, the CDR3 reads TGCGCCAGCAGCTTGGGAGGTGACTCCTATAATTCACCCCTCCACTTT. Protein: CASSLGGDSYNSPLHF.

This clonotype was observed a few times. The CDR3 region has the DNA TGCGCCAGCAGCTTGACAGGGAATCAAGATACGCAGTATTTT. Translation gives CASSLTGNQDTQYF. This sequence joins TRBV5-1 and TRBJ2-3; a weak D match, TRBD1 (6 bases). This CDR3 region has 14 residues. Deletions cut 1 base from V and 5 bases from J, with 11 bases between. Germline lookup yields CDR1 SGHRS and CDR2 YFSETQ.

The chain couples TRBV3-1 to TRBJ1-2, with D perhaps TRBD1 (5 bases). This CDR3 is 13 amino acids long. The V and J ends lost 1 base and 5 bases respectively, with 8 bases between them. Germline V gene sequence: CDR1 LGHDT, CDR2 YNNKEL (reference sequence). The CDR3 protein is CASSQGQSYGYTF. In DNA form, the CDR3 reads TGTGCCAGCAGCCAAGGACAGAGTTATGGCTACACCTTC.

This clonotype has at least ten counts. This chain uses TRBV11-2 with TRBJ1-3; a weak D match, TRBD1 (6 bases). Germline CDR1 reads SGHAT; CDR2 reads FQNNGV. Trimming took 4 bases from V and 8 from J, leaving 9 bases between them. The length of the CDR3 is 12 residues. For the CDR3, the DNA is TGTGCCAGCAGCTCACAGGGAGACACCATATATTTT. Its translation is CASSSQGDTIYF.

This clonotype was observed many times. The chain recombines TRBV5-6 with TRBJ1-1; D is ambiguous. Germline loops: CDR1 SGHDT, CDR2 YYEEEE. CDR3 length: 14 residues. V was shortened by 4 bases and J by 4 bases, with 14 bases between the two germline ends. The CDR3 loop is CASSSGPLGTEAFF. CDR3 DNA sequence: TGTGCCAGCAGCAGTGGACCGTTGGGCACTGAAGCTTTCTTT.

This clonotype was counted many times. This chain links TRBV11-2 with TRBJ2-1; no firm D call. The CDR3 is made up of 17 amino acids. Between the trimmed V and J ends, which lost 0 bases and 0 bases, there was a span of 12 bases. The germline gives CDR1 SGHAT, CDR2 FQNNGV. The CDR3, as DNA: TGTGCCAGCAGCTTAGATCGGGTCGGAAGCTCCTACAATGAGCAGTTCTTC. It encodes CASSLDRVGSSYNEQFF.

This clonotype was counted between two and nine times. This chain joins TRBV7-2 and TRBJ1-6; D ambiguous. Deletions cut 3 bases from V and 4 bases from J, with 13 bases between. This CDR3 has 16 amino acids. Germline V gene data show CDR1 as SGHTA and CDR2 as FQGNSA. CDR3 in DNA: TGTGCCAGCAGCTTCTCTGGGCAGGCTTATAATTCACCCCTCCACTTT. Residues: CASSFSGQAYNSPLHF.

The sample holds many counts of this clonotype. For the CDR3, the DNA is TGCGCCAGCAGCCAGGCAGGGGGCCCCTACGAGCAGTACTTC. Its translation is CASSQAGGPYEQYF. This chain links TRBV4-1 with TRBJ2-7, with 8 positions matching TRBD1. The germline gives CDR1 MGHRA, CDR2 YSYEKL. V gave up 3 bases and J gave up 2 bases; unmatched junction bases: 3. This CDR3 is built from 14 residues.

The chain links TRBV13 to TRBJ2-1, with a possible D match to TRBD2 (5 bases). CDR1 is PRHDT and CDR2 is FYEKMQ in the germline V gene (reference sequence). The CDR3 runs 14 residues. V lost 6 bases to trimming and J lost 5 bases, with 14 bases between them. In DNA form, the CDR3 reads TGTGCCAGCAGTTCGCCCCGGGGAAACAATGAGCAGTTCTTC. This codes for CASSSPRGNNEQFF. The full variable domain, in which reference TRBV13 and TRBJ2-1 provide the parts outside the CDR3, is AAGVIQSPRHLIKEKRETATLKCYPIPRHDTVYWYQQGPGQDPQFLISFYEKMQSDKGSIPDRFSAQQFSDYHSELNMSSLELGDSALYFCASSSPRGNNEQFFGPGTRLTVL.

This clonotype was observed many times. The chain is built from TRBV6-5 and TRBJ1-1; perhaps TRBD1 as D (6 bases). The CDR3 has 15 amino acids. Looked up from germline, CDR1 is MNHEY and CDR2 is SVGAGI. Trimming removed 8 bases at V and 5 bases at J, with 21 bases between. Here the CDR3 reads CASEAVGGFSTEAFF. In DNA form, the CDR3 reads TGTGCCAGCGAGGCAGTCGGGGGCTTCTCAACTGAAGCTTTCTTT.

Many counts were recorded for this clonotype. This chain joins TRBV10-3 and TRBJ2-5, with D perhaps TRBD2 (6 bases). Germline V gives CDR1 ENHRY, CDR2 SYGVKD. The CDR3 runs to 13 residues. The V and J ends lost 5 bases and 3 bases respectively, with 10 bases between them. The CDR3 reads CAISQTGEETQYF. In nucleotides, the CDR3 is TGTGCCATCAGTCAGACGGGGGAAGAGACCCAGTACTTC.

The table lists this clonotype with many counts. This chain joins TRBV7-6 and TRBJ1-4; D gene uncertain. Trimming took 5 bases from V and 8 from J, leaving 15 bases between them. Germline loops: CDR1 SGHVS, CDR2 FNYEAQ. This CDR3 contains 14 residues. CDR3 residues: CASSPRVPLEKLFF. DNA for the CDR3: TGTGCCAGCAGCCCGCGGGTCCCCCTGGAAAAACTGTTTTTT.

This clonotype has at least ten counts. The chain recombines TRBV5-1 with TRBJ2-7, with a possible D match to TRBD1 (6 bases). Per the germline V gene, CDR1 is SGHRS and CDR2 is YFSETQ. The V and J ends lost 0 bases and 2 bases respectively, with 6 bases between them. CDR3 length: 13 amino acids. The CDR3 DNA reads as TGCGCCAGCAGCTTGGACAGGGCCTACGAGCAGTACTTC. This codes for CASSLDRAYEQYF.

The chain couples TRBV5-1 to TRBJ2-1, with a weak D call TRBD2 (6 bases). The V end was cut by 4 bases, the J end by 4 bases, with 15 bases between. The CDR3 runs 15 residues. Germline V gene lookup returns CDR1 SGHRS and CDR2 YFSETQ. The DNA for the CDR3 is TGCGCCAGCAGCCCGGGCCCCGCGGGGTACAATGAGCAGTTCTTC. Residues: CASSPGPAGYNEQFF. Based on the CDR3 plus reference TRBV5-1 and TRBJ2-1, the full variable domain is KAGVTQTPRYLIKTRGQQVTLSCSPISGHRSVSWYQQTPGQGLQFLFEYFSETQRNKGNFPGRFSGRQFSNSRSEMNVSTLELGDSALYLCASSPGPAGYNEQFFGPGTRLTVL.

This clonotype came up a few times. This chain joins TRBV2 and TRBJ1-6; weak D call: TRBD1 (6 bases). V dropped 7 bases and J dropped 10 bases, with 11 bases sitting between them. The CDR3 is 12 amino acids. Germline V lookup: CDR1 SNHLY, CDR2 FYNNEI. CDR3 amino acids: CASTGQKSPLHF. CDR3 bases: TGTGCCAGCACTGGACAGAAATCACCCCTCCACTTT.

This clonotype was seen at least ten times. This sequence joins TRBV20-1 and TRBJ2-1, with D maybe TRBD1 (6 bases). The V end was cut by 0 bases, the J end by 0 bases, with 9 bases between. Germline CDR1 is DFQATT and CDR2 is SNEGSKA (reference sequence). CDR3 length: 15 residues. The CDR3: CSARDPRGSYNEQFF. In nucleotides, the CDR3 is TGCAGTGCTAGAGATCCCAGGGGCTCCTACAATGAGCAGTTCTTC.

This clonotype was seen at least ten times. The rearrangement joins TRBV29-1 to TRBJ2-5; unclear D gene. The V gene lost 7 bases and the J gene lost 4 bases, with 22 bases spanning the gap. Germline lookup yields CDR1 SQVTM and CDR2 ANQGSEA. This CDR3 region has 15 residues. CDR3 region: CSASSDSPLGETQYF. CDR3 coding DNA: TGCAGCGCATCAAGTGACTCCCCCTTGGGAGAGACCCAGTACTTC.

The rearrangement joins TRBV7-9 to TRBJ1-2; D not certain. Germline CDR1 is SEHNR and CDR2 is FQNEAQ (reference sequence). Trimming took 4 bases from V and 6 from J, leaving 9 bases between them. This CDR3 region has 12 residues. CDR3 sequence reads: CASSYGADGYTF. As DNA, the CDR3 is TGTGCCAGCAGCTACGGCGCCGATGGCTACACCTTC.

This clonotype was detected many times. The chain combines TRBV12-3 or TRBV12-4 with TRBJ2-2; 8 bases agree with TRBD1. Trimming cost V 6 bases and J 5 bases; bases outside gene matches: 8. CDR3 length: 15 residues. CDR3 region: CASSHGQGHTGELFF. In DNA, the CDR3 is TGTGCCAGCAGCCATGGACAGGGCCATACCGGGGAGCTGTTTTTT.

This clonotype came up many times. This chain uses TRBV7-9 with TRBJ1-1; tentative D call: TRBD1 (5 bases). CDR3 size: 14 residues. The V gene's germline CDR1 is SEHNR and CDR2 FQNEAQ (reference sequence). Trimming removed 1 base from V and 0 bases from J, with 6 bases in between. DNA of the CDR3: TGTGCCAGCAGCTTAGGAGGGGTGAACACTGAAGCTTTCTTT. Residues: CASSLGGVNTEAFF.